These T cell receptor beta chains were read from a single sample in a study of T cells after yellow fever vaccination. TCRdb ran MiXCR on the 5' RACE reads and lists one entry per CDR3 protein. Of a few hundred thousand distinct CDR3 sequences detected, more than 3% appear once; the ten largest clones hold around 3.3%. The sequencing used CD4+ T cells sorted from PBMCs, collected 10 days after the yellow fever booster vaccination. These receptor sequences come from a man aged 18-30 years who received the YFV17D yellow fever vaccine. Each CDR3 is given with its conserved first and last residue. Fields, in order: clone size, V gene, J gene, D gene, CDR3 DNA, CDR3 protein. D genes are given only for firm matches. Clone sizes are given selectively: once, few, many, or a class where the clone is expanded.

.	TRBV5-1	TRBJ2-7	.	TGCGCCAGCAGCTTGGAAGGGGCCACCTACGAGCAGTACTTC	CASSLEGATYEQYF
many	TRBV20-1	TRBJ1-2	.	TGCAGTGCTCCGGGACACAATGGCTACACCTTC	CSAPGHNGYTF
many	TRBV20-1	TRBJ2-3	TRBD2	TGCAGTGCTTCCGGGGGGTTAACAGATACGCAGTATTTT	CSASGGLTDTQYF
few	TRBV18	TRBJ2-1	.	TGTGCCAGCTCACCGGAGGTTGAGCAGTTCTTC	CASSPEVEQFF
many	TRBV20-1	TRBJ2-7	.	TGCAGTGCTAGAGCCGCCGCCGCCAGCTCCTACGAGCAGTACTTC	CSARAAAASSYEQYF
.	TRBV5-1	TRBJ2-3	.	TGCGCCAGCAGGGACGGCCTGGGCGATACGCAGTATTTT	CASRDGLGDTQYF
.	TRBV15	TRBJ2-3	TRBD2	TGTGCCACCAGCAGAGACCTTCCGGGGGGAGGGACAGATACGCAGTATTTT	CATSRDLPGGGTDTQYF
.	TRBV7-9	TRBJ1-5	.	TGTGCCAGCAGCTTAGACCCCGATCAGCCCCAGCATTTT	CASSLDPDQPQHF
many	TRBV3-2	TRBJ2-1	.	TGTGCCAGCAGCCAGGAACCTGGGGAGTCGGTGCAGTTCTTC	CASSQEPGESVQFF
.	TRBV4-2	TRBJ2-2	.	TGTGCCAGCAGCCCACCACCCGGGGAGCTGTTTTTT	CASSPPPGELFF
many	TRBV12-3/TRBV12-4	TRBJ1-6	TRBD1	TGTGCCAGCAGTGTAACAGGGGAATCACCCCTCCACTTT	CASSVTGESPLHF
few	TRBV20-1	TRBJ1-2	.	TGCAGTGCTAGCAGGGGAGGGTACGGCTACACCTTC	CSASRGGYGYTF
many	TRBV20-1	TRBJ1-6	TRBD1	TGCAGTGCCGACGCCGACACGGGACAGGATCAACCCCTCCACTTT	CSADADTGQDQPLHF
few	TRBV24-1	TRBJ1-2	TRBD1	TGTGCCACCAGTGATTGGACAGGGGGCTACACCTTC	CATSDWTGGYTF
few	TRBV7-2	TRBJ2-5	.	TGTGCCAGCAGCCCGCGGGCTGCGGTGGAGACCCAGTACTTC	CASSPRAAVETQYF
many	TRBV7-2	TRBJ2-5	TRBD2	TGTGCCAGCAGCTTAGGCGTTGTTGCTAGCGGGGGAGTGACCCAGTACTTC	CASSLGVVASGGVTQYF